Shown below are 27 T cell receptor beta chains from a single sample sequenced in a study of beta chain features in type 1 diabetes. All of the isolated RNA was reverse transcribed, so expressed TCRB transcripts were sequenced. Repertoires were generated with immunoSEQ multiplex PCR, while TCRdb's copy carries only in-frame clones and drops some. The table has 35,000 to 50,000 clones, roughly 50% seen once. The source material was stem cell memory CD4+ T cells from blood. The receptor set was obtained from a woman in her twenties or thirties in good health.

This clone came up a few times. This rearrangement joins TRBV4-1 to TRBJ2-7, with 14 bases identical to TRBD2. Losses at the gene ends were 0 bases for V and 8 bases for J; bases not matched to a gene: 6. The CDR3 spans 16 residues. Germline-derived CDR1 and CDR2 are MGHRA and YSYEKL. Written as DNA, the CDR3 is TGCGCCAGCAGCCAAGATCGGGGGACTAGCGGGAGAAAGCAGTACTTC. It yields the protein CASSQDRGTSGRKQYF.

This chain connects TRBV28 to TRBJ2-1; weak D call: TRBD2 (5 bases). In germline, CDR1 is MDHEN, CDR2 SYDVKM. The CDR3 is 12 residues long. The V end was cut by 2 bases, the J end by 10 bases, with 9 bases between. The CDR3 loop reads CASSLVEREQFF. The DNA of the CDR3 is TGTGCCAGCAGTTTAGTGGAGCGGGAGCAGTTCTTC.

This clone was detected a few times. This chain uses TRBV6-5 with TRBJ2-2; TRBD2 agrees at 7 bases. CDR1 and CDR2 from the germline V gene are MNHEY and SVGAGI. V lost 5 bases, J lost 5 bases, and 5 bases stayed unmatched. The CDR3 runs 14 residues. The CDR3 loop is CASSLGLGTGELFF. CDR3 bases: TGTGCCAGCAGTCTTGGACTAGGGACCGGGGAGCTGTTTTTT.

The rearrangement uses TRBV5-1 and TRBJ2-3, with D hard to call. The germline V and J ends were trimmed by 2 bases and 2 bases, with 18 bases remaining between them. CDR1 is SGHRS, CDR2 YFSETQ, per germline. CDR3 length equals 17 residues. The CDR3 here is CASSLKDRRIYTDTQYF. The CDR3 region has the DNA TGCGCCAGCAGCTTAAAGGATCGGCGGATATACACAGATACGCAGTATTTT.

The rearrangement links TRBV7-2 to TRBJ2-2; the D is unclear. Germline CDR1 SGHTA, CDR2 FQGNSA. Trimming cost V 3 bases and J 0 bases, with 8 bases left between them. This CDR3 has 15 amino acids. CDR3 DNA: TGTGCCAGCAGCTTTGGGCAGACGAACACCGGGGAGCTGTTTTTT. Translated, it gives CASSFGQTNTGELFF.

The chain couples TRBV11-3 to TRBJ2-3, with 7 bases that match TRBD2. The CDR3 contains 15 residues. The junction had 12 bases not matched to a gene; V was cut back by 4 bases and J by 8 bases. The V gene's germline CDR1 is SGHNT and CDR2 YENEEA. Here the CDR3 reads CASSSAGTTGVTQYF. In DNA, the CDR3 is TGTGCCAGCAGCTCCGCCGGGACTACTGGGGTTACGCAGTATTTT.

V gene TRBV6-5 combines with J gene TRBJ2-5, with 11 nucleotides matching TRBD2. This CDR3 contains 14 residues. CDR1 is MNHEY, CDR2 SVGAGI, per germline. Losses at the gene ends were 6 bases for V and 4 bases for J; bases not matched to a gene: 4. Here the CDR3 reads CASRLAGVRETQYF. CDR3 in DNA: TGTGCCAGCAGACTAGCGGGAGTGCGAGAGACCCAGTACTTC.

The chain joins TRBV10-3 to TRBJ2-1; 7 nucleotides line up with TRBD2. Looked up from germline, CDR1 is ENHRY and CDR2 is SYGVKD. There are 14 residues in the CDR3. The J segment lost 4 bases and the V segment lost 4 bases, leaving 4 bases of the junction unmatched. CDR3: CAISALAAYNEQFF. DNA of the CDR3: TGTGCCATCAGTGCGCTAGCGGCATACAATGAGCAGTTCTTC.

This chain joins TRBV19 and TRBJ2-3, with 9 positions matching TRBD2. The V and J ends lost 3 bases and 4 bases, in that order; junction bases with no gene match: 5. Germline V gene data show CDR1 as LNHDA and CDR2 as SQIVND (reference sequence). The CDR3 loop spans 15 amino acids. The CDR3 bases are TGTGCCAGTAGTATCTTAGCGGGAGCGGCAGATACGCAGTATTTT. Its translation is CASSILAGAADTQYF.

This clone has only a few counts. This chain connects TRBV11-2 to TRBJ2-2; 12 bases align to TRBD2. V lost 1 base, J lost 2 bases, and 8 bases stayed unmatched. The germline gives CDR1 SGHAT, CDR2 FQNNGV. This CDR3 is 19 amino acids long. The CDR3 DNA reads as TGTGCCAGCAGCTTAGTTCCTAGCGGGAGGGCTCTCAACACCGGGGAGCTGTTTTTT. Translating gives CASSLVPSGRALNTGELFF.

In this sample, this clone turned up a few times. The chain joins TRBV28 to TRBJ1-2; 9 nucleotides line up with TRBD1. The V segment lost 6 bases and the J segment 0 bases; nucleotides outside the gene matches: 5. Germline CDR1 is MDHEN and CDR2 is SYDVKM. The CDR3 extends over 15 amino acids. CDR3 residues: CASRWTGATNYGYTF. As DNA, the CDR3 is TGTGCCAGCAGGTGGACAGGGGCAACTAACTATGGCTACACCTTC.

V usage is TRBV7-8 and J usage is TRBJ2-3; 9 bases are a match to TRBD1. Germline V gene data show CDR1 as SGHVS and CDR2 as FQNEAQ. The CDR3 has 15 amino acids. Trimming removed 5 bases from V and 5 bases from J; junction bases left unmatched: 8. CDR3 protein: CASSQLGQGQDTQYF. In nucleotides, the CDR3 is TGTGCCAGCAGCCAGCTGGGACAGGGCCAAGATACGCAGTATTTT.

The chain is built from TRBV7-3 and TRBJ2-3; a weak D match, TRBD1 (6 bases). CDR1 SGHTA and CDR2 FQGTGA come from the germline V gene. V shed 1 base and J shed 3 bases, with 8 bases lying between them. The CDR3 is 14 residues long. The CDR3 reads CASSLSQGTDTQYF. The CDR3 DNA is TGTGCCAGCAGCTTAAGTCAGGGGACAGATACGCAGTATTTT.

For this clone: The germline gene is not matched at one end of the junction; a read error may be the cause. The V and J genes are TRBV7-7 and TRBJ2-5; TRBD2 might be the D (6 bases). The CDR3 spans 17 residues. Germline-derived CDR1 and CDR2 are SSHAT and FNYEAQ (reference sequence). CDR3 nucleotides: TGTGCTAGCAGCTTAGCGGTTCTTCCGACTCACCAAGAGACCCAGTACTTC. It specifies CASSLAVLPTHQETQYF. Complete variable domain (other parts from reference TRBV7-7 and TRBJ2-5): GAGVSQSPRYKVTKRGQDVTLRCDPISSHATLYWYQQALGQGPEFLTYFNYEAQPDKSGLPSDRFSAERPEGSISTLTIQRTEQRDSAMYRCASSLAVLPTHQETQYFGPGTRLLVL.

The genes are TRBV6-5 and TRBJ2-1; TRBD2 aligns across 11 bases. Unmatched junction bases numbered 10, after V lost 0 bases and J lost 12 bases. This CDR3 has 16 residues. From germline, CDR1 is MNHEY and CDR2 SVGAGI. The CDR3 protein is CASSYSGTSGLNGQFF. In DNA, the CDR3 is TGTGCCAGCAGTTACTCCGGGACTAGCGGTTTGAACGGGCAGTTCTTC.

Only a few counts were recorded for this clone. The rearrangement uses TRBV5-1 and TRBJ2-2; a possible D gene is TRBD1 (5 bases). Germline assignment: CDR1 SGHRS and CDR2 YFSETQ. Trimming cost V 4 bases and J 3 bases, with 19 bases left between them. The CDR3 consists of 17 residues. The CDR3 protein is CASSPTDSLLYTGELFF. In DNA, the CDR3 is TGCGCCAGCAGCCCGACAGACTCCTTATTGTACACCGGGGAGCTGTTTTTT.

This clone was observed a few times. DNA of the CDR3: TGTGCCAGTAGTACCTCCGGGACTAGCGGCTCCTACAATGAGCAGTTCTTC. Translation gives CASSTSGTSGSYNEQFF. The chain employs TRBV19 and TRBJ2-1, with 11 nucleotides matching TRBD2. Trimming took 4 bases from V and 0 from J; bases not matched to a gene: 5. The V gene's germline CDR1 is LNHDA and CDR2 SQIVND (reference sequence). The CDR3 is 17 residues long.

V is TRBV29-1 and J is TRBJ1-1; D gene uncertain. The CDR3 covers 15 residues. Germline V CDR1 and CDR2: SQVTM, ANQGSEA. The V end was cut by 5 bases, the J end by 1 base, with 17 bases between. DNA of the CDR3: TGCAGCGTTCAATTGATACCGGGAGCGAACACTGAAGCTTTCTTT. Translated, it gives CSVQLIPGANTEAFF. The entire variable domain, with the rest obtained from reference TRBV29-1 and TRBJ1-1, is as follows: SAVISQKPSRDICQRGTSLTIQCQVDSQVTMMFWYRQQPGQSLTLIATANQGSEATYESGFVIDKFPISRPNLTFSTLTVSNMSPEDSSIYLCSVQLIPGANTEAFFGQGTRLTVV.

The sample holds a few counts of this clone. The chain recombines TRBV28 with TRBJ1-5, with TRBD1 as a possible D gene (5 bases). Germline V CDR1 and CDR2: MDHEN, SYDVKM. The CDR3 sequence is 14 residues long. The CDR3 DNA reads TGTGCGTTAGGCCCGGGACTGTCAAATCAGCCCCAGCATTTT. Encoded protein: CALGPGLSNQPQHF.

This chain links TRBV27 with TRBJ2-5; possibly TRBD1 for D (6 bases). The V gene lost 6 bases and the J gene lost 6 bases, with 14 bases spanning the gap. Germline V CDR1 and CDR2: MNHEY, SMNVEV (reference sequence). CDR3 length: 13 amino acids. For the CDR3, the DNA is TGTGCCAGCAGACTCACAGGGATGCAGACCCAGTACTTC. Its protein product is CASRLTGMQTQYF.

The chain employs TRBV5-8 and TRBJ2-7, with a possible D match to TRBD2 (6 bases). The CDR3 is made up of 12 amino acids. Germline V CDR1 and CDR2: SGHTS, YDEGEE. The V gene lost 1 base and the J gene lost 5 bases, with 7 bases spanning the gap. For the CDR3, the DNA is TGTGCCAGCAGCTTGACGGGGGACGAGCAGTACTTC. Its translation: CASSLTGDEQYF.

The rearrangement joins TRBV5-8 to TRBJ2-1, with 8 bases fitting TRBD2. The CDR3 sequence is 14 residues long. Trimming took 9 bases from V and 3 from J; bases not matched to a gene: 8. Germline values: CDR1 SGHTS, CDR2 YDEGEE. CDR3 bases: TGTGCCATGCCGGGAGGGGTAAGCTACAATGAGCAGTTCTTC. This gives the protein CAMPGGVSYNEQFF.

This chain uses TRBV7-8 with TRBJ1-1, with a tentative D call TRBD1 (5 bases). Trimming took 5 bases from V and 1 from J, leaving 8 bases between them. This CDR3 is 13 amino acids long. CDR1 is SGHVS and CDR2 is FQNEAQ in the germline V gene. CDR3 DNA: TGTGCCAGCAGCCTCGGACAGAACACTGAAGCTTTCTTT. This gives the protein CASSLGQNTEAFF.

In its sample, this clone was seen a few times. The chain couples TRBV10-3 to TRBJ2-7, with 9 nucleotides matching TRBD1. Germline-derived CDR1 and CDR2 are ENHRY and SYGVKD. J lost 3 bases, V lost 3 bases, and 3 bases had no gene match. The CDR3 loop spans 14 amino acids. Here the CDR3 reads CAISEDRGDYEQYF. The CDR3 nucleotides are TGTGCCATCAGTGAAGACAGGGGGGACTACGAGCAGTACTTC.

The chain is built from TRBV21-1 and TRBJ2-7; the DNA was not compared with TRBD1, the D call given in the table. TRBV21-1 is flagged as a pseudogene. CDR3 length equals 11 residues. The CDR3 sequence: CASKGFHEQYF. As DNA, the CDR3 is TGTGCCAGCAAGGGGTTCCACGAGCAGTACTTC.

This chain joins TRBV19 and TRBJ2-1; 11 nucleotides align to TRBD2. Germline CDR1 is LNHDA and CDR2 is SQIVND (reference sequence). Trimming took 7 bases from V and 5 from J; bases not matched to a gene: 4. This CDR3 comprises 14 residues. This CDR3 reads CASTLAGGHNEQFF. The CDR3 DNA is TGTGCCAGTACTCTAGCGGGAGGACACAATGAGCAGTTCTTC.

This clone was counted between two and nine times. The gene calls are TRBV10-3 and TRBJ2-2; TRBD2 matches 7 bases. The CDR3 has 16 residues. Germline V CDR1 and CDR2: ENHRY, SYGVKD. J lost 4 bases, V lost 6 bases, and 11 bases had no gene match. CDR3 loop: CAISVGTTGGTGELFF. Written as DNA, the CDR3 is TGTGCCATCAGCGTTGGGACTACCGGGGGCACCGGGGAGCTGTTTTTT.